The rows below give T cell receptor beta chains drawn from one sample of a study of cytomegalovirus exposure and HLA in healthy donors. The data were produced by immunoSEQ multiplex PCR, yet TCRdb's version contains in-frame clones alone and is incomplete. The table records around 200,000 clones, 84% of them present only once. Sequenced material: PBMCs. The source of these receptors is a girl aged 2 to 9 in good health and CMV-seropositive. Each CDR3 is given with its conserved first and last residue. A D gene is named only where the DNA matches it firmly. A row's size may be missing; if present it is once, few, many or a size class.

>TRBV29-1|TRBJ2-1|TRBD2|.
CSVESASGSRDEQFF
TGCAGCGTTGAATCGGCTAGCGGGAGCCGGGATGAGCAGTTCTTC
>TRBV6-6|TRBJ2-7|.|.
CASRNRNHEQYF
TGTGCCAGCAGGAACAGGAACCACGAGCAGTACTTC
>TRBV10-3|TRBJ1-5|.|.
CATSENSNQPQHF
TGTGCCACCTCAGAAAATAGCAATCAGCCCCAGCATTTT
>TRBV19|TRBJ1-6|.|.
CASSTTGNSPLHF
TGTGCCAGTAGCACGACGGGGAATTCACCCCTCCACTTT
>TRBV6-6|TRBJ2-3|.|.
CASSYERKDTQYF
TGTGCCAGCAGTTACGAGCGGAAAGATACGCAGTATTTT
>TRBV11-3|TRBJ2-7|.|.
CASSLRQSPDEQYF
TGTGCCAGCAGCTTGAGGCAGTCCCCGGACGAGCAGTACTTC
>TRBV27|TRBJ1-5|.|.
CASSPLPGANQPQHF
TGTGCCAGCAGTCCCCTCCCAGGGGCAAATCAGCCCCAGCATTTT
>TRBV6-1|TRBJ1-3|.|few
CASSRESFSGNTIYF
TGTGCCAGCAGTAGGGAGAGTTTCTCTGGAAACACCATATATTTT
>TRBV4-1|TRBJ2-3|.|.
CASSPSGKDSIGTQYF
TGCGCCAGCAGCCCCTCCGGGAAGGACTCAATCGGTACGCAGTATTTT
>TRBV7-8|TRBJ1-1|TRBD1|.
CASSLGQGDTEAFF
TGTGCCAGCAGCTTAGGTCAGGGGGACACTGAAGCCTTCTTT
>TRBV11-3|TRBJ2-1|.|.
CASSLDQNNEQFF
TGTGCCAGCAGCTTAGATCAGAACAATGAGCAGTTCTTC
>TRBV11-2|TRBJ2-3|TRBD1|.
CASSFAGTATDTQYF
TGTGCCAGCAGCTTTGCCGGGACAGCCACAGATACGCAGTATTTT
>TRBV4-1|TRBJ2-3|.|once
CASSQEATAADTQYF
TGCGCCAGCAGCCAAGAGGCGACCGCGGCGGATACGCAGTATTTT
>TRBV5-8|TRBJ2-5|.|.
CASSLGFGNSGETQYF
TGTGCCAGCAGCTTGGGGTTCGGCAACTCAGGAGAGACCCAGTACTTC
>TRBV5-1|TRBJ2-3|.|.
CASSLVQSTDTQYF
TGCGCCAGCAGCTTGGTACAGAGCACAGATACGCAGTATTTT
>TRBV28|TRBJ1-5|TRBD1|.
CASRREGQGGNQPQHF
TGTGCCAGTAGGCGTGAAGGACAGGGAGGCAATCAGCCCCAGCATTTT
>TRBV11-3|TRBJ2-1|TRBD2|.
CASSLSSGVGEQFF
TGTGCCAGCAGCTTGTCCAGCGGGGTGGGTGAGCAGTTCTTC
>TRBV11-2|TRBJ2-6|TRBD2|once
CASSSGGGRPANVLTF
TGTGCCAGCAGCTCGGGGGGAGGGAGACCGGCCAACGTCCTGACTTTC
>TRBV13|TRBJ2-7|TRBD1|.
CASSFRSGQGKYEQYF
TGTGCCAGCAGCTTCCGCTCGGGACAGGGGAAATACGAGCAGTACTTC
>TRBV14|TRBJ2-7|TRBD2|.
CASSQMEWTSGFSYEQYF
TGTGCCAGCAGCCAGATGGAGTGGACTAGCGGGTTCTCCTACGAGCAGTACTTC
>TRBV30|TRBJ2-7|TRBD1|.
CAWSVTGGGYEQYF
TGTGCCTGGAGTGTTACAGGGGGCGGCTACGAGCAGTACTTC
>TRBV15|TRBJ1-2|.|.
CATSRDQIGGYNYGYTF
TGTGCCACCAGCAGAGATCAAATCGGGGGGTATAACTATGGCTACACCTTC
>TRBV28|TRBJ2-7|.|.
CASSLPLGGSSFYEQYF
TGTGCCAGCAGTTTACCCTTGGGGGGATCCTCCTTTTACGAGCAGTACTTC
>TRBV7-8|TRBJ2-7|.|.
CASSFFSAYEQYF
TGTGCCAGCAGCTTCTTTTCGGCCTACGAGCAGTACTTC
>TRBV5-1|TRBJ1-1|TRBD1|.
CASSVQGTASNTEAFF
TGCGCCAGCAGCGTCCAAGGGACAGCTTCGAACACTGAAGCTTTCTTT
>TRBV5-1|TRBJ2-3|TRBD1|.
CASSTGTGADTQYF
TGCGCCAGCAGCACAGGGACAGGGGCAGATACGCAGTATTTT
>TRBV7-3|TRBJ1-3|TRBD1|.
CASSPKDRGGNVDTIYF
TGTGCCAGCAGCCCGAAGGACAGGGGCGGAAACGTGGACACCATATATTTT
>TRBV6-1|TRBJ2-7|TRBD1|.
CASMAHRGYEQYF
TGTGCCAGCATGGCGCACAGGGGTTACGAGCAGTACTTC
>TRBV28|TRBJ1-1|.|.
CASSPPGIKTTEAFF
TGTGCCAGCAGTCCTCCGGGGATTAAAACCACTGAAGCTTTCTTT
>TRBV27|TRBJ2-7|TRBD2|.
CASTRLAGPYEQYF
TGTGCCAGCACGAGACTAGCGGGGCCCTACGAGCAGTACTTC
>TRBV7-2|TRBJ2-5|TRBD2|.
CASSLGERDKTQYF
TGTGCCAGCAGCTTAGGAGAGCGGGATAAGACCCAGTACTTC
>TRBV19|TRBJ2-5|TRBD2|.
CASSINPASGTRGDQYF
TGTGCCAGTAGTATTAACCCGGCTAGCGGTACCCGGGGTGACCAGTACTTC
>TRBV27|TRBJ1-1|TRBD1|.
CASSPRGWKAFF
TGTGCCAGCAGTCCCAGGGGGTGGAAAGCTTTCTTT
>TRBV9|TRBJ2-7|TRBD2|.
CASSAGLAESSYEQYF
TGTGCCAGCAGCGCGGGACTAGCTGAGAGCTCCTACGAGCAGTACTTC
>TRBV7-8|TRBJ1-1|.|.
CASSPNRADLDTEAFF
TGTGCCAGCAGCCCCAACAGGGCAGATCTGGACACTGAAGCTTTCTTT
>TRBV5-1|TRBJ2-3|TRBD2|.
CATAEKPGEGTQYF
TGCGCCACGGCGGAAAAACCGGGGGAGGGCACGCAGTATTTT
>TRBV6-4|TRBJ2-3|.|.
CASKKSESTDTQYF
TGTGCCAGCAAAAAGAGCGAGAGCACAGATACGCAGTATTTT
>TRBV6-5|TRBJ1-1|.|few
CASYRDPSTEAFF
TGTGCCAGTTACAGGGACCCGAGTACTGAAGCTTTCTTT